A selection of T cell receptor beta chains follows, all from one sample in a study of cytomegalovirus exposure and HLA in healthy donors. TCRdb's table, derived via immunoSEQ multiplex PCR, lists solely in-frame clones and lacks some. The table lists 130,000 to 150,000 clones, around 85% of them singletons. The source material was PBMCs. The receptors come from a woman between 45 and 60 years old in good health and CMV-seropositive. Each CDR3 is given with its conserved first and last residue. The D gene is left open where the match is weak. Clone size is shown for a subset of rows, as once, few, many or a class of expanded clone.

size: .
D: .
V: TRBV12-5
J: TRBJ2-7
CDR3: CASGFTTESEQYF
DNA: TGTGCTAGTGGTTTCACGACGGAGAGTGAGCAGTACTTC

size: .
D: TRBD2
V: TRBV6-1
J: TRBJ2-3
CDR3: CASTPAGDTDTQYF
DNA: TGTGCCAGCACACCAGCGGGGGACACAGATACGCAGTATTTT

size: once
D: .
V: TRBV5-1
J: TRBJ2-1
CDR3: CASSFSKGGDNEQFF
DNA: TGCGCCAGCAGTTTTAGTAAAGGGGGGGACAATGAGCAGTTCTTC

size: .
D: TRBD2
V: TRBV11-1
J: TRBJ2-7
CDR3: CASSFDSGGASEQYF
DNA: TGTGCCAGCAGCTTTGATAGCGGGGGGGCGTCCGAGCAGTACTTC

size: .
D: .
V: TRBV6-1
J: TRBJ1-5
CDR3: CASSEERDQPQHF
DNA: TGTGCCAGCAGTGAAGAAAGAGATCAGCCCCAGCATTTT

size: .
D: TRBD1
V: TRBV4-1
J: TRBJ1-1
CDR3: CASSQGQGADTEAFF
DNA: TGCGCCAGCAGCCAGGGACAGGGGGCGGACACTGAAGCTTTCTTT

size: .
D: TRBD2
V: TRBV9
J: TRBJ2-1
CDR3: CASSATSGGAPEQFF
DNA: TGTGCCAGCAGCGCTACTAGCGGGGGGGCCCCTGAGCAGTTCTTC

size: .
D: .
V: TRBV6-5
J: TRBJ1-2
CDR3: CASSYQVSDGYTF
DNA: TGTGCCAGCAGTTACCAGGTTTCAGATGGCTACACCTTC

size: .
D: TRBD1
V: TRBV2
J: TRBJ1-1
CDR3: CASNTQGDRNTEAFF
DNA: TGTGCCAGCAATACACAGGGGGATCGGAACACTGAAGCTTTCTTT

size: .
D: .
V: TRBV28
J: TRBJ2-1
CDR3: CASSSRNEQFF
DNA: TGTGCCAGCAGCTCTCGCAATGAGCAGTTCTTC

size: .
D: .
V: TRBV6-1
J: TRBJ1-4
CDR3: CASLVRGGEKLFF
DNA: TGTGCCAGCCTGGTGAGGGGAGGGGAAAAACTGTTTTTT

size: .
D: .
V: TRBV7-9
J: TRBJ1-1
CDR3: CASSLSLNTEAFF
DNA: TGTGCCAGCAGCTTGAGCCTGAACACTGAAGCTTTCTTT

size: .
D: TRBD2
V: TRBV19
J: TRBJ2-3
CDR3: CASSIDPAGEGTDTQYF
DNA: TGTGCCAGTAGTATAGATCCAGCGGGGGAGGGCACAGATACGCAGTATTTT

size: .
D: TRBD1
V: TRBV28
J: TRBJ2-7
CDR3: CASRRTGGYEQYF
DNA: TGTGCCAGCAGAAGGACAGGGGGCTACGAGCAGTACTTC

size: .
D: .
V: TRBV2
J: TRBJ1-2
CDR3: CASSAGGGSNYGYTF
DNA: TGTGCCAGCAGTGCGGGCGGGGGATCTAACTATGGCTACACCTTC

size: .
D: .
V: TRBV29-1
J: TRBJ2-7
CDR3: CSVSVLSYEQYF
DNA: TGCAGCGTCTCGGTCCTGTCCTACGAGCAGTACTTC

size: .
D: .
V: TRBV2
J: TRBJ2-5
CDR3: CASSDHKGGETQYF
DNA: TGTGCCAGCAGTGATCATAAGGGCGGGGAGACCCAGTACTTC

size: .
D: .
V: TRBV28
J: TRBJ1-3
CDR3: CASHTGAGNTIYF
DNA: TGTGCCAGCCATACAGGAGCGGGAAACACCATATATTTT

size: .
D: .
V: TRBV7-2
J: TRBJ1-2
CDR3: CASSLEGRDGYTF
DNA: TGTGCCAGCAGCTTAGAGGGGAGGGATGGCTACACCTTC

size: once
D: TRBD2
V: TRBV27
J: TRBJ2-1
CDR3: CASSLMAGAYNEQFF
DNA: TGTGCCAGCAGTTTAATGGCGGGGGCCTACAATGAGCAGTTCTTC

size: .
D: .
V: TRBV5-6
J: TRBJ1-2
CDR3: CASSRYRDRGYTF
DNA: TGTGCCAGCAGCCGCTACAGGGACCGGGGCTACACCTTC

size: .
D: TRBD1
V: TRBV15
J: TRBJ2-5
CDR3: CATSRVAGGAEGETQYF
DNA: TGTGCCACCAGCAGAGTTGCAGGGGGCGCCGAGGGCGAGACCCAGTACTTC

size: .
D: .
V: TRBV6-4
J: TRBJ1-4
CDR3: CASSVLPSEKLFF
DNA: TGTGCCAGCAGTGTTCTGCCTAGCGAAAAACTGTTTTTT

size: .
D: .
V: TRBV7-2
J: TRBJ1-4
CDR3: CASSFFSSIYEEKLFF
DNA: TGTGCCAGCAGCTTTTTTTCGAGCATTTATGAGGAAAAACTGTTTTTT

size: .
D: TRBD2
V: TRBV6-1
J: TRBJ2-4
CDR3: CASSTWGGSDIQYF
DNA: TGTGCCAGCAGCACCTGGGGGGGTAGCGACATTCAGTACTTC

size: once
D: TRBD1
V: TRBV25-1
J: TRBJ2-3
CDR3: CASSEYEGQATDTQYF
DNA: TGTGCCAGCAGTGAATATGAGGGACAGGCCACAGATACGCAGTATTTT

size: .
D: TRBD1
V: TRBV29-1
J: TRBJ2-3
CDR3: CSVEPTGPNTDTQYF
DNA: TGCAGCGTTGAACCGACAGGGCCAAACACAGATACGCAGTATTTT

size: few
D: TRBD1
V: TRBV7-2
J: TRBJ1-1
CDR3: CASSPGTANTEAFF
DNA: TGTGCCAGCAGCCCGGGGACAGCGAACACTGAAGCTTTCTTT

size: .
D: TRBD2
V: TRBV4-2
J: TRBJ2-2
CDR3: CASSQDYGRGGFTGELFF
DNA: TGTGCCAGCAGCCAAGATTATGGGCGGGGGGGCTTCACCGGGGAGCTGTTTTTT

size: .
D: TRBD1
V: TRBV7-8
J: TRBJ2-5
CDR3: CASSPRAGQGVETQYF
DNA: TGTGCCAGCAGCCCTAGGGCGGGACAGGGGGTAGAGACCCAGTACTTC

size: few
D: TRBD1
V: TRBV7-6
J: TRBJ2-7
CDR3: CASTGATGGEQYF
DNA: TGTGCCAGCACGGGAGCGACAGGGGGCGAGCAGTACTTC

size: .
D: TRBD2
V: TRBV29-1
J: TRBJ2-1
CDR3: CSVEDLSGGASYNEQFF
DNA: TGCAGCGTTGAAGATCTTAGCGGGGGGGCCTCCTACAATGAGCAGTTCTTC

size: .
D: TRBD1
V: TRBV7-3
J: TRBJ1-6
CDR3: CASSARDSYSPLHF
DNA: TGTGCCAGCAGCGCCCGGGACAGTTATTCACCCCTCCACTTT

size: .
D: .
V: TRBV14
J: TRBJ1-4
CDR3: CASSQSGRATNEKLFF
DNA: TGTGCCAGCAGCCAATCGGGGAGGGCCACTAATGAAAAACTGTTTTTT

size: .
D: .
V: TRBV27
J: TRBJ2-5
CDR3: CASSLRRTETQYF
DNA: TGTGCCAGCAGTTTGAGGCGAACAGAGACCCAGTACTTC

size: .
D: TRBD2
V: TRBV7-9
J: TRBJ2-7
CDR3: CASSLSGGSYEQYF
DNA: TGTGCCAGCAGCTTGAGCGGGGGCTCCTACGAGCAGTACTTC

size: .
D: .
V: TRBV18
J: TRBJ1-4
CDR3: CASSPAEGVGEKLFF
DNA: TGTGCCAGCTCACCGGCAGAGGGGGTGGGCGAAAAACTGTTTTTT

size: few
D: .
V: TRBV11-1
J: TRBJ2-1
CDR3: CASSLAGPYNEQFF
DNA: TGTGCCAGCAGCCTAGCTGGGCCCTACAATGAGCAGTTCTTC

size: .
D: TRBD1
V: TRBV6-1
J: TRBJ1-2
CDR3: CASSRQGANYGYTF
DNA: TGTGCCAGCAGTCGACAGGGCGCTAACTATGGCTACACCTTC

size: .
D: .
V: TRBV7-2
J: TRBJ2-3
CDR3: CASSYKLSTDTQYF
DNA: TGTGCCAGCAGCTACAAGTTGAGCACAGATACGCAGTATTTT

size: .
D: TRBD1
V: TRBV15
J: TRBJ2-1
CDR3: CATSTGTGYNEQFF
DNA: TGTGCCACCAGCACCGGGACAGGTTACAATGAGCAGTTCTTC